Sequencing of this T cell receptor (beta chain) was carried out in a study of shared clonotypes between healthy human individuals (dated by TCRdb to the early 2020s). Context from the whole study: The cohort comprised a couple of women and a few men aged 18 to 49 years. Blood TCR repertoires of a handful of healthy adults were deeply sequenced to estimate repertoire size and the extent of clonotype sharing between individuals. Different laboratories and diverse techniques were used to prepare libraries and sequence TCR repertoires, to increase sequencing depth and limit assay-specific biases. For each donor, CD4 naive and CD4 memory were each run on three plates, CD8 naive on two plates, and CD8 memory on one plate. Between about 0.85 and 9.5 billion PBMCs per donor were obtained by leukapheresis.

CDR1 SGHDN and CDR2 FVKESK were looked up in the germline V gene. Counted from cysteine to phenylalanine, this CDR3 has 13 amino acids. CDR3 DNA is the only sequence kept; it has 39 bases, read in frame from the first base. Trimming takes 5 bases off V and 3 bases off J; junction bases not matched to a gene: 4. TCR CDR3 regions were amplified from genomic DNA by multiplex PCR using the deep immunoSEQ assay. Extracted genomic DNA from each cell subset was spread evenly across all wells of several immunoSEQ 96-well plates, with each plate serving as a replicate. Each replicate PCR for sorted subsets received roughly 0.2 ug genomic DNA, equal to roughly 29,000 T cell genomes. The purified libraries were quantified using a Qubit 3.0 fluorometer, sized with a Bioanalyzer 2100, and then quantified again using the KAPA Library Quantification kit. Every immunoSEQ 96-well plate was sequenced on a dedicated single-read 150-cycle Illumina NextSeq 550 flow cell. Processing in the source paper ran as follows. Because the immunoSEQ output held only junctional sequences and lacked quality scores, the filtering could not match the filtering applied to full-length reads. Sequences were annotated with PyIR, a Python wrapper for IgBLAST v1.9, and V/J genes and CDR3 were assigned using IMGT germline references. Any read was removed if the V/J assignment was weak (E-value above 1e-6), the CDR3 was missing, or the read contained stop codons, out-of-frame junctions, or ambiguous translated residues. A V3J clonotype was defined by an identical inferred V gene, J gene, and CDR3 amino acid sequence. To compute the percentage overlap between repertoires, the number of shared unique clonotypes was divided by the size of the smaller repertoire. RTK rarefaction, the Chao1 estimator, and Recon v2.1 estimates of unobserved clonotypes were used to assess repertoire richness. OLGA was used to compute generation probabilities for all TCRbeta clonotypes that the gDNA method yielded from a few donors. Imported from immuneACCESS, the table was reduced by TCRdb to in-frame sequences with V and J called. These copies leave out some clones; in studies compared against another copy, an unresolved V gene accounts for under half, and the cause of the remainder is not known. The V and J calls and clone size were taken over from that table, and D and trimming were inferred from the DNA. The sample records about 670,000 clones, 60% to 80% of which are singletons. The ten most abundant clones make up under 2% of the sample.

Healthy HIV-negative adults with no recently reported acute infections or vaccinations were included as donors. All donors were Caucasian adults living in Nashville, Tennessee, USA. CD4+ T cells were enriched by magnetic negative selection, after which naive cells were positively selected on CD45RA and the negative fraction was taken as the memory subset. Blood was obtained by leukapheresis, after which PBMCs were separated by Ficoll-Histopaque density gradient centrifugation and cryopreserved in liquid nitrogen vapor phase. Analytical flow cytometry was used to check the purity and quantity of each magnetically sorted T cell population. Genomic DNA was isolated from each sorted fraction and quantified by UV absorbance on a Nanodrop 2000c. Study-wide findings and limitations: Only blood was sampled, and tissue TCR repertoires likely differ from those in blood. Even with the large sequencing depth, rarefaction of the sorted-subset datasets indicated that sequencing was incomplete. Across a handful of donors, approximately 4.9% of naive CD4, roughly 3.8% of naive CD8, roughly 2.2% of memory CD4, and roughly 0.41% of memory CD8 clonotypes were shared. Because the study included only a small number of donors, the genetic and exposure-history diversity represented was limited. Clonotypes shared by all four sorted-subset donors showed higher generation probabilities than non-shared clonotypes. Naive subsets generally had larger estimated clonotype richness than memory subsets did. Based on pairwise subsampling, the degree of clonotype sharing among donors was expected to be affected by sequencing depth.

In regard to this clone: Its antigen is currently not known. Qualities for individual bases were not recorded, and no much larger clone is one base off.

The specimen was memory CD4+ T cells sorted from blood. In light of the paper, this sample's cell subset or site label describes: CD45RA-negative fraction. The sequence came from a woman in her 30s in good health. The chain is encoded by TRBV14 joined to TRBJ2-7, with 7 bases in between that match TRBD1. Here the CDR3 is given as CASSEGAIYEQYF. DNA sequence: TGTGCCAGCAGCGAGGGGGCAATCTACGAGCAGTACTTC.